This passage covers 21 T cell receptor beta chains from one sample sequenced in a study of human T cells and chemical hapten exposure. Documented time point: pre-sensitization, week 0. Specified treatment: therapeutic diphenylcyclopropenone sensitization with weekly scalp DPC. In TCRdb, the RACE reads were re-called with MiXCR into one record per CDR3 protein. This sample yields roughly 260,000 distinct CDR3 sequences, of which about 9.4% are seen a single time; approximately 2.2% belongs to the top ten. The sequencing used whole blood, collected in connection with sensitization to the hapten diphenylcyclopropenone (DPC). The receptors come from a woman in her thirties or forties with alopecia areata. Some clones in this sample may be carry-over from other donors' samples.

The rearrangement uses TRBV12-3 or TRBV12-4 and TRBJ1-2; no firm D call. Trimming took 2 bases from V and 6 from J, leaving 16 bases between them. This CDR3 has 15 amino acids. CDR3 sequence reads: CASSLTRSRSNGYTF. Written as DNA, the CDR3 is TGTGCCAGCAGTTTAACGAGGTCCAGGTCTAATGGCTACACCTTC.

In this sample, this clonotype turned up a few times. The gene calls are TRBV25-1 and TRBJ2-7, with D hard to call. With 1 base removed from V and 1 base from J, the gap between germline ends came to 8 bases. The germline gives CDR1 MGHDK, CDR2 SYGVNS. The CDR3 has 14 amino acids. CDR3 nucleotide sequence: TGTGCCAGCAGTGAATGGCAGCTATCCTACGAGCAGTACTTC. Translation gives CASSEWQLSYEQYF.

In this sample, this clonotype turned up a few times. The chain employs TRBV29-1 and TRBJ1-2; TRBD1 matches at 9 bases. CDR1 is SQVTM and CDR2 is ANQGSEA in the germline V gene. The CDR3 has 13 amino acids. The V and J ends lost 7 bases and 8 bases, in that order; junction bases with no gene match: 11. This CDR3 is CSGTIQGATGYTF. The CDR3 region has the DNA TGCAGCGGGACGATACAGGGGGCCACGGGCTACACCTTC.

This clonotype has at least ten counts. The chain combines TRBV6-4 with TRBJ1-1, with 9 bases fitting TRBD1. Trimming at V came to 4 bases and at J to 7 bases, leaving 7 bases not matched to a gene. CDR3 length equals 14 residues. CDR1 is MRHNA and CDR2 is SNTAGT in the germline V gene. The CDR3 reads CASSAIPGQGEAFF. CDR3 nucleotides: TGTGCCAGCAGTGCGATTCCGGGACAGGGTGAAGCTTTCTTT.

The chain has TRBV9 and TRBJ2-1; 12 nucleotides line up with TRBD2. This CDR3 is built from 14 residues. Germline CDR1 reads SGDLS; CDR2 reads YYNGEE. V lost 0 bases and J lost 14; bases outside the gene matches: 6. The CDR3 spells CASSVGLAGATEFF. Written as DNA, the CDR3 is TGTGCCAGCAGCGTAGGACTAGCGGGAGCCACCGAGTTCTTC.

This clonotype was recorded at least ten times. V is TRBV7-8 and J is TRBJ2-1; a weak D match, TRBD1 (6 bases). V dropped 0 bases and J dropped 15 bases, with 27 bases sitting between them. Germline V gives CDR1 SGHVS, CDR2 FQNEAQ. The CDR3 length is 17 residues. The CDR3 reads CASSLAMRTDPARSMFF. The CDR3 coding sequence is TGTGCCAGCAGCTTAGCGATGAGGACAGATCCAGCTCGCAGCATGTTCTTC. The variable domain in full, completed from reference TRBV7-8 and TRBJ2-1, reads GAGVSQSPRYKVAKRGQDVALRCDPISGHVSLFWYQQALGQGPEFLTYFQNEAQLDKSGLPSDRFFAERPEGSVSTLKIQRTQQEDSAVYLCASSLAMRTDPARSMFFGPGTRLTVL.

In its sample, this clonotype was seen many times. The chain combines TRBV29-1 with TRBJ1-1, with D unclear. The V gene lost 6 bases and the J gene lost 3 bases, with 11 bases spanning the gap. The CDR3 length is 12 residues. CDR1 and CDR2 from the germline V gene are SQVTM and ANQGSEA. CDR3 DNA sequence: TGCAGCGTGAGACAAGACCACACTGAAGCTTTCTTT. Translated, it gives CSVRQDHTEAFF.

This clonotype was seen only a few times. The chain uses TRBV28 and TRBJ1-1; D not resolved. Germline loops: CDR1 MDHEN, CDR2 SYDVKM. The CDR3 totals 12 residues. Trimming removed 10 bases from V and 5 bases from J, with 14 bases in between. The CDR3 sequence: CATGIERTEAFF. CDR3 bases: TGTGCCACCGGGATTGAGAGAACTGAAGCTTTCTTT.

This clonotype was detected many times. This chain connects TRBV4-1 to TRBJ1-1; D is unclear. Germline V gene data show CDR1 as MGHRA and CDR2 as YSYEKL. This CDR3 comprises 17 residues. V gave up 6 bases and J gave up 3 bases, with 23 bases separating them. In DNA, the CDR3 is TGCGCCAGCAGTCCCTTTTGGGCAGTTGGTAGGGACACTGAAGCTTTCTTT. Protein: CASSPFWAVGRDTEAFF.

This clonotype has a handful of counts. The chain uses TRBV9 and TRBJ2-5; D is undetermined. This CDR3 contains 14 residues. The germline V gene encodes CDR1 SGDLS and CDR2 YYNGEE. Trimming took off 2 bases at V and 1 base at J, with 9 bases between the two ends. The CDR3 DNA is TGTGCCAGCAGCGTTAGTCCGCTCCAAGAGACCCAGTACTTC. Protein sequence: CASSVSPLQETQYF.

The chain uses TRBV2 and TRBJ1-1; D gene unclear. The CDR3 has 14 amino acids. CDR1 SNHLY and CDR2 FYNNEI come from the germline V gene. V dropped 7 bases and J dropped 0 bases, with 12 bases sitting between them. The CDR3 DNA follows: TGTGCCAGCACCGAAGGACCTATGAACACTGAAGCTTTCTTT. As protein: CASTEGPMNTEAFF.

The chain couples TRBV5-4 to TRBJ2-1, with 8 bases fitting TRBD2. The CDR3 totals 14 residues. The germline gives CDR1 SGHNT, CDR2 YYREEE (reference sequence). After removal of 3 bases from V and 4 bases from J, the junction contained 3 bases not matched to a gene. As DNA, the CDR3 is TGTGCCAGCAGCTACAGCGGGGGATACAATGAGCAGTTCTTC. Protein: CASSYSGGYNEQFF.

The J gene is TRBJ2-1, the V gene TRBV11-3; tentative D call: TRBD2 (6 bases). Germline loops: CDR1 SGHNT, CDR2 YENEEA. Trimming pared 2 bases from V and 5 bases from J, leaving 13 bases between. The CDR3 loop spans 15 amino acids. CDR3 region: CASSLRGTGHNEQFF. CDR3 in DNA: TGTGCCAGCAGCTTACGTGGGACTGGACACAATGAGCAGTTCTTC.

V and J are TRBV20-1 and TRBJ1-2; D uncertain. The CDR3 is 10 amino acids. The germline V gene encodes CDR1 DFQATT and CDR2 SNEGSKA (reference sequence). The V end lost 5 bases, the J end lost 4 bases, and 5 bases lay between the germline ends. The CDR3 reads CSAPAYGYTF. CDR3 DNA sequence: TGCAGTGCTCCGGCCTATGGCTACACCTTC.

This clonotype was counted only a few times. CDR3 sequence: CASSATGTSGSRGTQYF. The CDR3 bases are TGTGCCAGCAGTGCCACCGGGACTAGCGGGAGCCGGGGTACGCAGTATTTT. The V gene is TRBV6-1, the J gene TRBJ2-3, with 14 bases lining up with TRBD2. In germline, CDR1 is MNHNS, CDR2 SASEGT. The V gene end was trimmed by 4 bases and the J gene end by 8 bases; junction bases not matched to a gene: 11. The CDR3 consists of 17 residues.

V usage is TRBV7-2 and J usage is TRBJ2-7; no firm D call. The CDR3 has 15 amino acids. The V and J ends lost 5 bases and 0 bases respectively, with 14 bases between them. Germline assignment: CDR1 SGHTA and CDR2 FQGNSA. CDR3 sequence: CASSAHRALSYEQYF. Here the CDR3 DNA reads TGTGCCAGCAGCGCCCACCGGGCACTCTCCTACGAGCAGTACTTC.

The V and J genes are TRBV6-4 and TRBJ2-3; 8 bases match TRBD1. CDR1 is MRHNA, CDR2 SNTAGT, per germline. The CDR3 is 14 residues long. V trimming: 5 bases; J trimming: 4 bases; junction bases outside the gene matches: 5. For the CDR3, the DNA is TGTGCCAGCAGTCAGACAGGGGACTCAGATACGCAGTATTTT. Protein product: CASSQTGDSDTQYF.

The chain employs TRBV20-1 and TRBJ1-1; 7 nucleotides align to TRBD1. This CDR3 is 15 amino acids long. The V gene's germline CDR1 is DFQATT and CDR2 SNEGSKA (reference sequence). Germline trimming cut 0 bases from V and 6 bases from J; bases unmatched to any gene: 10. DNA of the CDR3: TGCAGTGCTAGAGATAGGGAGACAGGGAGACCTGAAGCTTTCTTT. Its protein product is CSARDRETGRPEAFF.

The V and J genes are TRBV7-2 and TRBJ2-5; D is undetermined. Germline CDR1 reads SGHTA; CDR2 reads FQGNSA. CDR3 length: 12 amino acids. Trimming shortened V by 7 bases and J by 3 bases, and 9 bases separated the two germline ends. The CDR3 loop is CASTRGEETQYF. DNA of the CDR3: TGTGCCAGCACTCGTGGGGAAGAGACCCAGTACTTC. Filled out from reference TRBV7-2 and TRBJ2-5, the complete variable domain reads GAGVSQSPSNKVTEKGKDVELRCDPISGHTALYWYRQSLGQGLEFLIYFQGNSAPDKSGLPSDRFSAERTGGSVSTLTIQRTQQEDSAVYLCASTRGEETQYFGPGTRLLVL.

There are many counts of this clonotype. The chain uses TRBV6-2 or TRBV6-3 and TRBJ1-2; 7 bases are shared with TRBD1. The length of the CDR3 is 14 residues. In germline, CDR1 is MNHEY, CDR2 SVGEGT. Trimming cost V 6 bases and J 4 bases; bases outside gene matches: 8. This CDR3 reads CASSTRQGLYGYTF. In DNA, the CDR3 is TGTGCCAGCAGCACTCGACAGGGACTCTATGGCTACACCTTC.

The rearrangement links TRBV10-3 to TRBJ2-3; D ambiguous. This CDR3 region has 15 residues. Trimming removed 0 bases at V and 0 bases at J, with 7 bases between. Looked up from germline, CDR1 is ENHRY and CDR2 is SYGVKD. Here the CDR3 reads CAISESGYSTDTQYF. For the CDR3, the DNA is TGTGCCATCAGTGAGTCAGGCTATAGCACAGATACGCAGTATTTT.